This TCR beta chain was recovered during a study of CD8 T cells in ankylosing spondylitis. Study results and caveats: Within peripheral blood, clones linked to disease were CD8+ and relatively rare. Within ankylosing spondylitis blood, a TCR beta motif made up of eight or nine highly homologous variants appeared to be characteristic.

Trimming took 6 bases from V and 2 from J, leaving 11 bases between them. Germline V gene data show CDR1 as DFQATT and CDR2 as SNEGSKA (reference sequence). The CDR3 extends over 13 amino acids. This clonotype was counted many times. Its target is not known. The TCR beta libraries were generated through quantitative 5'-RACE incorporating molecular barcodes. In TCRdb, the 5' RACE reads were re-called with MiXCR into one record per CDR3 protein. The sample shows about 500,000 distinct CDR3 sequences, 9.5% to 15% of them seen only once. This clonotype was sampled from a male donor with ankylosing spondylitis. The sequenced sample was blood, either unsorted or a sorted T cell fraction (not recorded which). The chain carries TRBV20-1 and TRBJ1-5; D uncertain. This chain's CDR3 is CSAHGPGNQPQHF. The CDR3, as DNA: TGCAGTGCCCACGGACCAGGCAATCAGCCCCAGCATTTT.